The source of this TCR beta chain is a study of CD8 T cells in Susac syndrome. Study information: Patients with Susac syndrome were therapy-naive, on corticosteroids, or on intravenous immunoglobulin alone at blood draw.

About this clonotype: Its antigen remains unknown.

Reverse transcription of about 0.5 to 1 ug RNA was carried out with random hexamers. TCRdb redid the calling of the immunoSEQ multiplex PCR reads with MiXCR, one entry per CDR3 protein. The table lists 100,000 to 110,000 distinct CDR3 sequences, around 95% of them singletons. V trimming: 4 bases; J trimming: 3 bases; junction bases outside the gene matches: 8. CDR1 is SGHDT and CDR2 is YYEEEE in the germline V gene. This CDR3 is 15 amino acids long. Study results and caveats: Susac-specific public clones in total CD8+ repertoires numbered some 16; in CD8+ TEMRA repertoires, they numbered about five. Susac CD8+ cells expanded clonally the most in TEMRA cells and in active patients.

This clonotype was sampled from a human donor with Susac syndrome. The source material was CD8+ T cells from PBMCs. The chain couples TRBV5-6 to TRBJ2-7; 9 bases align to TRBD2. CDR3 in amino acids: CASSGRLAGNYEQYF. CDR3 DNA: TGTGCCAGCAGCGGACGGCTAGCGGGGAACTACGAGCAGTACTTC. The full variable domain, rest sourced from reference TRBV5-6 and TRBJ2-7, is DAGVTQSPTHLIKTRGQQVTLRCSPKSGHDTVSWYQQALGQGPQFIFQYYEEEERQRGNFPDRFSGHQFPNYSSELNVNALLLGDSALYLCASSGRLAGNYEQYFGPGTRLTVT.